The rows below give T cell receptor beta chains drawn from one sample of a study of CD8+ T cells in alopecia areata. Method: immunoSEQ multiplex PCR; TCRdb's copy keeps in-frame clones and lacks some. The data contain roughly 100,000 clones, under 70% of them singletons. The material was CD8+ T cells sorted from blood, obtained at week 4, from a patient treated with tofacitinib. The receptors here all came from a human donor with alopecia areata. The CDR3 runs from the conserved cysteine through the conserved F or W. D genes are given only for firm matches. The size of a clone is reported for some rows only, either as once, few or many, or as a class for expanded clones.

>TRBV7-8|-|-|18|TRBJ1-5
CASSPVPRGFVIRQPQHF
TGTGCCAGCAGCCCGGTCCCTAGGGGTTTTGTGATTCGCCAGCCCCAGCATTTT
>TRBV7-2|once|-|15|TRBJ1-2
CASSLSGLSNYGYTF
TGTGCCAGCAGCCTGTCAGGGCTATCTAACTATGGCTACACCTTC
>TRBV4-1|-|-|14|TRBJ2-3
CASSQDLRTDTQYF
TGCGCCAGCAGCCAAGACCTGCGCACAGATACGCAGTATTTT
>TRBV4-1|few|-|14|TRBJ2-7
CASSPRDETYEQYF
TGCGCCAGCAGCCCCCGGGACGAGACCTACGAGCAGTACTTC
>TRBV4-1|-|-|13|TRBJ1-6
CASSQALNSPLHF
TGCGCCAGCAGCCAGGCCCTTAATTCACCCCTCCACTTT
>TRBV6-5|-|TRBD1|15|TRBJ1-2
CASSQNRGPNYGYTF
TGTGCCAGCAGTCAAAACAGGGGGCCCAACTATGGCTACACCTTC
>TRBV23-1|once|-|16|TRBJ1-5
CASSQSGTDSNQPQHF
TGCGCCAGCAGTCAATCTGGCACAGATAGCAATCAGCCCCAGCATTTT
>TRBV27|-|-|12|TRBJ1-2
CASSPGGGGYTF
TGTGCCAGCAGCCCAGGAGGGGGTGGCTACACCTTC
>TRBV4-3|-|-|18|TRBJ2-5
CASSPTSGVALYQETQYF
TGCGCCAGCAGCCCCACCTCGGGGGTAGCTTTGTACCAAGAGACCCAGTACTTC
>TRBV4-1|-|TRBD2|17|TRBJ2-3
CASSPSTSGGETDTQYF
TGCGCCAGCAGCCCGTCGACTAGCGGGGGCGAGACAGATACGCAGTATTTT
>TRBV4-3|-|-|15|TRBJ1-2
CASSQDRTTGYGYTF
TGCGCCAGCAGCCAAGATCGGACTACGGGCTATGGCTACACCTTC
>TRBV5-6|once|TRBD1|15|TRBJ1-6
CASSLGTGGSSPLHF
TGTGCCAGCAGCCTGGGGACAGGAGGTAGTTCACCCCTCCACTTT
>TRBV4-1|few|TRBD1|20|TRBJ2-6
CASSQSRGQGRNSGANVLTF
TGCGCCAGCAGCCAATCTAGAGGACAGGGGAGAAACTCTGGGGCCAACGTCCTGACTTTC
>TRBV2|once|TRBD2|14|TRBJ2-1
CATLPGLTDNEQFF
TGTGCCACCCTTCCGGGACTAACCGACAATGAGCAGTTCTTC
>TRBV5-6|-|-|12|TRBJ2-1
CASTVGADEQFF
TGTGCCAGCACCGTAGGGGCGGATGAGCAGTTCTTC
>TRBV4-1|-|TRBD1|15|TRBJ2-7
CASSQDIQGAYEQYF
TGCGCCAGCAGCCAAGACATACAGGGGGCATACGAGCAGTACTTC
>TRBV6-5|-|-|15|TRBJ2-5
CASSYSGLPQETQYF
TGTGCCAGCAGTTACTCGGGACTCCCACAAGAGACCCAGTACTTC
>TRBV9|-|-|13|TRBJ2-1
CASSPIVTVEQFF
TGTGCCAGCAGCCCAATAGTTACTGTTGAGCAGTTCTTC
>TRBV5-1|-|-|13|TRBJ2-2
CASSVLDTGELFF
TGCGCCAGCAGCGTCCTAGATACCGGGGAGCTGTTTTTT
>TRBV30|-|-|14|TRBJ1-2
CAWTLGLANYGYTF
TGTGCCTGGACCCTGGGCCTTGCTAACTATGGCTACACCTTC
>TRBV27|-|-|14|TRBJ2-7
CASSFSADVYEQYF
TGTGCCAGCAGTTTCTCTGCGGACGTCTACGAGCAGTACTTC
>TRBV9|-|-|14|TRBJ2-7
CASSVVAGDYEQYF
TGTGCCAGCAGCGTAGTGGCAGGTGACTACGAGCAGTACTTC
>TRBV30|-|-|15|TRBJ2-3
CAWSLGQYLTDTQYF
TGTGCCTGGAGTTTGGGACAATACCTCACAGATACGCAGTATTTT
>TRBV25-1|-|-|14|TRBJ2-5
CATSRPGGQETQYF
TGTGCCACGAGCCGGCCAGGGGGGCAAGAGACCCAGTACTTC
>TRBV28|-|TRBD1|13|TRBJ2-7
CASSLGTGAEQYF
TGTGCCAGCAGTTTGGGGACAGGGGCCGAGCAGTACTTC
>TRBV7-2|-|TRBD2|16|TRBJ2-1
CASSLFLAGGYNEQFF
TGTGCCAGCAGCTTGTTTTTGGCGGGAGGGTACAATGAGCAGTTCTTC
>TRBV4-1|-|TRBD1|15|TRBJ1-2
CASSNPGGTGNGYTF
TGCGCCAGCAGCAACCCCGGCGGGACAGGGAATGGCTACACCTTC
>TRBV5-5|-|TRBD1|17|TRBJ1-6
CASSGGQGVTYNSPLHF
TGTGCCAGCAGCGGAGGACAGGGAGTAACCTATAATTCACCCCTCCACTTT
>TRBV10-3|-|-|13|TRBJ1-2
CAISESESYGYTF
TGTGCCATCAGTGAGTCAGAGAGCTATGGCTACACCTTC
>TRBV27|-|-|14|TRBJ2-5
CASSPGTYQETQYF
TGTGCCAGCAGTCCGGGGACTTACCAAGAGACCCAGTACTTC
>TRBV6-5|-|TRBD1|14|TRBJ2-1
CASNLGQGAIEQFF
TGTGCCAGCAACCTGGGACAGGGGGCGATTGAGCAGTTCTTC
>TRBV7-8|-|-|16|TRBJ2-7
CASSLAPGPSTYEQYF
TGTGCCAGCAGCTTAGCCCCGGGCCCCTCAACCTACGAGCAGTACTTC
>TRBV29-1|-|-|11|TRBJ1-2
CSVPPGPAHTF
TGCAGCGTGCCCCCGGGACCTGCGCACACCTTC
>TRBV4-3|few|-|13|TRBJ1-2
CASRGTANYGYTF
TGCGCCAGCAGAGGGACGGCAAACTATGGCTACACCTTC
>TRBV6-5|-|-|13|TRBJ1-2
CASSYLTHYGYTF
TGTGCCAGCAGTTACCTAACCCACTATGGCTACACCTTC
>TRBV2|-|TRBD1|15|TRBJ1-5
CASSNRDRVDQPQHF
TGTGCCAGCAGTAACCGGGACAGGGTTGATCAGCCCCAGCATTTT
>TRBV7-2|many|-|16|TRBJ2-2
CASSLFRTVNTGELFF
TGTGCCAGCAGCTTATTCCGGACAGTGAACACCGGGGAGCTGTTTTTT
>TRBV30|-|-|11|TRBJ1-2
CAWRGMDGYTF
TGTGCCTGGAGAGGGATGGATGGCTACACCTTC
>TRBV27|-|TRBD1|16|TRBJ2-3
CASSRTRTGDTDTQYF
TGTGCCAGCAGCCGTACCCGGACAGGGGACACAGATACGCAGTATTTT
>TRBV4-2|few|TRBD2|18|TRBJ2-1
CASSQADRSAGGPDEQFF
TGTGCCAGCAGCCAAGCCGACAGATCAGCGGGGGGGCCCGATGAGCAGTTCTTC
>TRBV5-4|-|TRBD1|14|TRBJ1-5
CASSQGQGNQPQHF
TGTGCCAGCAGCCAAGGACAGGGCAATCAGCCCCAGCATTTT
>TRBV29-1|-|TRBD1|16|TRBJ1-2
CSVDPGGTGGAYGYTF
TGCAGCGTTGATCCTGGCGGGACAGGGGGCGCGTATGGCTACACCTTC
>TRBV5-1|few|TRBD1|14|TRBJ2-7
CASSLGQGAYEQYF
TGCGCCAGCAGCTTGGGACAGGGGGCTTACGAGCAGTACTTC
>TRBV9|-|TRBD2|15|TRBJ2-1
CASSSGGGAHNEQFF
TGTGCCAGCAGCTCAGGCGGGGGGGCCCACAATGAGCAGTTCTTC
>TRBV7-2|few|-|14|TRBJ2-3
CASSLMQGADTQYF
TGTGCCAGCAGCTTAATGCAGGGAGCCGATACGCAGTATTTT
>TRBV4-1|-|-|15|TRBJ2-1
CASSQGRSTYNEQFF
TGCGCCAGCAGCCAAGGCAGGTCAACCTACAATGAGCAGTTCTTC
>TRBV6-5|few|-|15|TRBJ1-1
CASSWGPPRDTEAFF
TGTGCCAGCAGCTGGGGCCCCCCCAGGGACACTGAAGCTTTCTTT
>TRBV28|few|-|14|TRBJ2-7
CASSWDLTAREQYF
TGTGCCAGCAGTTGGGATTTAACAGCTCGCGAGCAGTACTTC
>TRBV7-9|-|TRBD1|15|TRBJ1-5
CASSFSGQGSQPQHF
TGTGCCAGCAGCTTCTCAGGACAGGGAAGTCAGCCCCAGCATTTT
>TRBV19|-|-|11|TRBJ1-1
CASVRNTEAFF
TGTGCCAGTGTGAGGAACACTGAAGCTTTCTTT
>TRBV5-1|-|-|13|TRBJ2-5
CASRGLSQETQYF
TGCGCCAGCCGTGGACTCAGCCAAGAGACCCAGTACTTC
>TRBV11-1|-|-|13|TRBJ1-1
CASLGHMNTEAFF
TGTGCCAGCCTAGGGCACATGAACACTGAAGCTTTCTTT
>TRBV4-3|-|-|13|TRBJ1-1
CASSQASNTEAFF
TGCGCCAGCAGCCAAGCATCGAACACTGAAGCTTTCTTT
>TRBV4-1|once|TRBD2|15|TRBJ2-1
CASSLEGLVYNEQFF
TGCGCCAGCAGCCTCGAGGGACTAGTCTACAATGAGCAGTTCTTC
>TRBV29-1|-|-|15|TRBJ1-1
CSVVKAGIGGTEAFF
TGCAGCGTTGTAAAAGCCGGGATAGGGGGGACTGAAGCTTTCTTT